These 2 T cell receptor beta chains originate from one sample sequenced in a study of blood T cell repertoires in COVID-19. Libraries were prepared by immunoSEQ multiplex PCR; TCRdb keeps only in-frame clonotypes and omits some of them. The repertoire holds fewer than 200,000 clones, with roughly four fifths as singletons. Sequenced input: peripheral blood. Receptors originate from a man in his 70s with active or convalescent COVID-19.

This chain links TRBV7-2 with TRBJ2-1; D not certain. V was shortened by 5 bases and J by 0 bases, with 20 bases between the two germline ends. The CDR3 has 18 residues. The germline V gene encodes CDR1 SGHTA and CDR2 FQGNSA. The CDR3 reads CASSQINLSPSSYNEQFF. DNA of the CDR3: TGTGCCAGCAGCCAGATCAACCTCTCACCCAGCTCCTACAATGAGCAGTTCTTC.

The genes are TRBV18 and TRBJ2-3; 7 nucleotides line up with TRBD2. CDR3 length: 14 residues. The junction had 5 bases not matched to a gene; V was cut back by 6 bases and J by 2 bases. Germline CDR1 and CDR2: KGHSH and LQKENI. Here the CDR3 DNA reads TGTGCCAGCTCTCCAAGCGGGACCACAGATACGCAGTATTTT. Protein product: CASSPSGTTDTQYF.